This T cell receptor beta chain emerged from a study of cytomegalovirus exposure and HLA in healthy donors. Notes on the study in general: CMV antigen specificity of a few CMV-associated chains was confirmed in vitro.

Germline CDR1 and CDR2: MNHEY and SMNVEV (reference sequence). The CDR3 runs to 17 residues. V lost 3 bases, J lost 6 bases, and 11 bases stayed unmatched. A word on this clone: Its specificity is unknown.

PCR primers comprised 60 Vbeta and 13 Jbeta primers. Sequencing was performed with immunoSEQ multiplex PCR; in TCRdb, only in-frame clones are kept and a portion is missing. The sample consists of some 200,000 clones, roughly 80% of them appearing once. The clonotype comes from a man aged 35-49 years in good health and CMV-seropositive. The chain recombines TRBV27 with TRBJ1-5, with 10 bases aligning to TRBD1. Material for sequencing was PBMCs. CDR3: CASSFGVTGGRFQPQHF. DNA for the CDR3: TGTGCCAGCAGTTTTGGGGTGACAGGGGGCCGTTTTCAGCCCCAGCATTTT.